This T cell receptor (beta chain) was sequenced during a study of tumor-infiltrating lymphocytes in localized non-small cell lung cancer. Study background: Patients included smokers and never-smokers with various histologies, some sampled after neoadjuvant chemotherapy.

V lost 3 bases and J lost 4, with 10 bases in between. The CDR3 covers 14 residues. Germline V gene lookup returns CDR1 MNHEY and CDR2 SMNVEV (reference sequence). The study's findings and limits: Different pieces of the same tissue went to different assays, confounding technical variation with intratumor heterogeneity. Tumors had more T cell infiltration than uninvolved lung, per TCRbeta sequencing and CD3 counts.

The protocol was immunoSEQ multiplex PCR, while the TCRdb copy is restricted to in-frame clones and leaves out a portion. The data contain approximately 13,000 clones, more than 65% of them singletons. In the case of this clone: What it recognizes is unknown.

Input material: lung tumor tissue. The receptor comes from a human donor with non-small cell lung cancer. The chain carries TRBV27 and TRBJ2-1; D is perhaps TRBD1 (5 bases). Here the CDR3 DNA reads TGTGCCAGCAGTTTTACAGGCGCGTACAATGAGCAGTTCTTC. Translation: CASSFTGAYNEQFF.